The 2 T cell receptor beta chains reported below all come from one sample, sequenced in a study of blood T cell repertoires in COVID-19. Some clones are missing from TCRdb's copy, which holds only in-frame ones; the method was immunoSEQ multiplex PCR. The sample yields 250,000 to 300,000 clones, roughly 91% seen once. The specimen was PBMCs or T cells enriched from blood (not recorded which). Receptors originate from a woman between 55 and 75 years old in a cohort exposed to, infected with or recovered from COVID-19 (not recorded which).

Only one count was recorded for this clone. The chain carries TRBV3-1 (or the pseudogene TRBV3-2) and TRBJ1-6, with D possibly matching TRBD1 (5 bases). The CDR3 is made up of 15 amino acids. Trimming removed 1 base at V and 7 bases at J, with 11 bases between. Germline V lookup: CDR1 LGHDT, CDR2 YNNKEL (reference sequence). CDR3 amino acids: CASSQGAGRNSPLHF. The CDR3 DNA reads TGTGCCAGCAGCCAAGGGGCAGGGAGGAATTCACCCCTCCACTTT.

CDR3 nucleotide sequence: TGTGCCAGCAGCTTGAGGAGGGCAGGGAACGGCTACACCTTC. It specifies CASSLRRAGNGYTF. V gene TRBV5-8 combines with J gene TRBJ1-2; weak D call: TRBD1 (5 bases). V lost 1 base to trimming and J lost 8 bases, with 15 bases between them. Germline V gene sequence: CDR1 SGHTS, CDR2 YDEGEE. This CDR3 spans 14 amino acids. The complete variable domain, with remaining parts taken from reference TRBV5-8 and TRBJ1-2, reads EAGVTQSPTHLIKTRGQQATLRCSPISGHTSVYWYQQALGLGLQFLLWYDEGEERNRGNFPPRFSGRQFPNYSSELNVNALELEDSALYLCASSLRRAGNGYTFGSGTRLTVV.